This entry lists 23 T cell receptor beta chains sequenced from one sample in a study of cytomegalovirus exposure and HLA in healthy donors. In the PCR, 60 Vbeta and 13 Jbeta primers were used. Only in-frame clones appear in the TCRdb table, and some are missing; sequencing was by immunoSEQ multiplex PCR. The table records tens of thousands of clones, less than 80% of them present only once. Sequencing was done on a sample of PBMCs. These TCRs come from a woman between 50 and 59 years old in good health and CMV-seronegative.

The chain is built from TRBV15 and TRBJ1-4; D may be TRBD1 (6 bases). The CDR3 sequence is 16 residues long. Germline CDR1 reads LNHNV; CDR2 reads YYDKDF (reference sequence). The V end lost 0 bases, the J end lost 4 bases, and 12 bases lay between the germline ends. The CDR3 sequence is CATSRDYQGLNEKLFF. The CDR3 region has the DNA TGTGCCACCAGCAGAGATTATCAGGGGCTTAATGAAAAACTGTTTTTT.

The chain combines TRBV2 with TRBJ2-5; possibly TRBD2 for D (6 bases). Between the trimmed V and J ends, which lost 5 bases and 5 bases, there was a span of 15 bases. The CDR3 has 14 residues. Germline V gene lookup returns CDR1 SNHLY and CDR2 FYNNEI. CDR3 DNA: TGTGCCAGCAGTCCGACCGGGACTGCGGAGACCCAGTACTTC. It is translated as CASSPTGTAETQYF. The full variable domain, rest sourced from reference TRBV2 and TRBJ2-5, is EPEVTQTPSHQVTQMGQEVILRCVPISNHLYFYWYRQILGQKVEFLVSFYNNEISEKSEIFDDQFSVERPDGSNFTLKIRSTKLEDSAMYFCASSPTGTAETQYFGPGTRLLVL.

V is TRBV4-3 and J is TRBJ2-7, with TRBD1 matching over 10 bases. This CDR3 comprises 15 residues. Germline loops: CDR1 LGHNA, CDR2 YSLEER. V lost 2 bases, J lost 2 bases, and 3 bases stayed unmatched. The CDR3 loop is CASSQTGTGAYEQYF. The CDR3 DNA sequence: TGCGCCAGCAGCCAAACCGGGACAGGGGCCTACGAGCAGTACTTC.

This clone has only a few counts. V usage is TRBV11-1 and J usage is TRBJ2-5; D gene ambiguous. The assigned J gene may be wrong: the sequence end matches TRBJ2-7 better. CDR3 length equals 13 residues. Per the germline V gene, CDR1 is SGHAT and CDR2 is FQDESV (reference sequence). CDR3 nucleotides: TGTGCCAGCAGCTTCTTTCAACAGTACGAGCAGTACTTC. Protein product: CASSFFQQYEQYF.

The chain joins TRBV5-1 to TRBJ1-1; no clear D. The CDR3 loop spans 14 amino acids. Trimming took off 2 bases at V and 1 base at J, with 9 bases between the two ends. The germline V gene encodes CDR1 SGHRS and CDR2 YFSETQ. CDR3 nucleotide sequence: TGCGCCAGCAGCTTACAGACCCAGAACACTGAAGCTTTCTTT. This encodes CASSLQTQNTEAFF.

The chain recombines TRBV10-1 with TRBJ1-2; 9 bases are shared with TRBD1. This CDR3 region has 13 residues. The junction had 2 bases not matched to a gene; V was cut back by 3 bases and J by 6 bases. Germline CDR1 reads WNHNN; CDR2 reads SYGVQD (reference sequence). The CDR3 sequence: CASSDGQGNGYTF. Written as DNA, the CDR3 is TGCGCCAGCAGTGATGGACAGGGGAATGGCTACACCTTC.

Here the CDR3 reads CASSLDRGDTEAFF. DNA of the CDR3: TGTGCCAGCAGCTTAGACAGGGGAGACACTGAAGCTTTCTTT. The chain is built from TRBV11-1 and TRBJ1-1; 7 bases map to TRBD1. The CDR3 loop spans 14 amino acids. Germline assignment: CDR1 SGHAT and CDR2 FQDESV (reference sequence). Trimming at V came to 1 base and at J to 3 bases, leaving 2 bases not matched to a gene.

The chain recombines TRBV9 with TRBJ1-2; tentative D call: TRBD1 (6 bases). V was pared by 4 bases and J by 6 bases, with 10 bases between. Germline V gene sequence: CDR1 SGDLS, CDR2 YYNGEE. The CDR3 runs to 12 residues. CDR3 region: CASSTQGNGYTF. CDR3 nucleotides: TGTGCCAGCAGCACACAGGGAAATGGCTACACCTTC.

This rearrangement joins TRBV7-2 to TRBJ2-5, with TRBD2 identical over 9 bases. The germline CDR1 and CDR2 sequences are SGHTA and FQGNSA. The CDR3 spans 17 residues. Trimming removed 5 bases from V and 2 bases from J; junction bases left unmatched: 12. Here the CDR3 DNA reads TGTGCCAGCAGCCCCTCCGGTCTAGCGGGACTGCAAGAGACCCAGTACTTC. It specifies CASSPSGLAGLQETQYF.

V usage is TRBV30 and J usage is TRBJ1-2; maybe TRBD1 (5 bases). This CDR3 region has 11 residues. The V end lost 5 bases, the J end lost 2 bases, and 6 bases lay between the germline ends. Looked up from germline, CDR1 is GTSNPN and CDR2 is SVGIG (reference sequence). CDR3: CAWGQNYGYTF. In DNA, the CDR3 is TGTGCCTGGGGACAAAACTATGGCTACACCTTC. The variable domain in full, completed from reference TRBV30 and TRBJ1-2, reads SQTIHQWPATLVQPVGSPLSLECTVEGTSNPNLYWYRQAAGRGLQLLFYSVGIGQISSEVPQNLSASRPQDRQFILSSKKLLLSDSGFYLCAWGQNYGYTFGSGTRLTVV.

V is TRBV2 and J is TRBJ1-2, with D possibly TRBD1 on 5 matching bases. Per germline, CDR1 SNHLY and CDR2 FYNNEI. V dropped 7 bases and J dropped 9 bases, with 15 bases sitting between them. This CDR3 comprises 12 residues. The CDR3, as DNA: TGTGCCAGCACCTCAGGGCCAAAGAGCTACACCTTC. It translates to CASTSGPKSYTF.

The genes are TRBV10-3 and TRBJ1-2; unclear D gene. This CDR3 has 14 amino acids. The germline V gene has CDR1 ENHRY and CDR2 SYGVKD. Trimming shortened V by 7 bases and J by 6 bases, and 18 bases separated the two germline ends. The CDR3 loop reads CAIKLTAAQHGYTF. The CDR3 DNA reads TGTGCCATCAAACTTACGGCGGCTCAGCATGGCTACACCTTC.

This rearrangement joins TRBV28 to TRBJ1-5, with no clear D. The V and J ends lost 4 bases and 5 bases respectively, with 15 bases between them. This CDR3 spans 15 amino acids. Germline CDR1 reads MDHEN; CDR2 reads SYDVKM. This CDR3 is CASSSGGMGDQPQHF. CDR3 in DNA: TGTGCCAGCAGTTCAGGTGGTATGGGCGATCAGCCCCAGCATTTT. Using reference TRBV28 and TRBJ1-5 for the parts outside the CDR3, the full variable domain is DVKVTQSSRYLVKRTGEKVFLECVQDMDHENMFWYRQDPGLGLRLIYFSYDVKMKEKGDIPEGYSVSREKKERFSLILESASTNQTSMYLCASSSGGMGDQPQHFGDGTRLSIL.

The gene calls are TRBV19 and TRBJ1-2; possibly TRBD1 for D (6 bases). CDR3 size: 16 residues. Germline values: CDR1 LNHDA, CDR2 SQIVND (reference sequence). Deletions cut 6 bases from V and 0 bases from J, with 17 bases between. The CDR3 bases are TGTGCCAGTAGCCGACGCCAGGGGCAAACTAACTATGGCTACACCTTC. Translated: CASSRRQGQTNYGYTF.

There are a few counts of this clone. This chain joins TRBV7-2 and TRBJ2-2; tentatively, D is TRBD2 (6 bases). Per the germline V gene, CDR1 is SGHTA and CDR2 is FQGNSA. CDR3 size: 15 residues. The germline V and J ends were trimmed by 1 base and 7 bases, with 13 bases remaining between them. The DNA for the CDR3 is TGTGCCAGCAGCTTAGTTATAGCGGTTGTCGGGGAGCTGTTTTTT. Residues: CASSLVIAVVGELFF.

This chain joins TRBV19 and TRBJ2-3, with 9 bases aligning to TRBD1. Per the germline V gene, CDR1 is LNHDA and CDR2 is SQIVND (reference sequence). CDR3 length: 16 amino acids. V shed 5 bases and J 1 base; nucleotides not matched to a gene: 7. CDR3 amino acids: CASSPGGDRGTDTQYF. In nucleotides, the CDR3 is TGTGCCAGTAGTCCTGGGGGGGACAGGGGCACAGATACGCAGTATTTT. The complete variable domain, with remaining parts taken from reference TRBV19 and TRBJ2-3, reads DGGITQSPKYLFRKEGQNVTLSCEQNLNHDAMYWYRQDPGQGLRLIYYSQIVNDFQKGDIAEGYSVSREKKESFPLTVTSAQKNPTAFYLCASSPGGDRGTDTQYFGPGTRLTVL.

This sequence joins TRBV7-6 and TRBJ2-2, with 13 bases fitting TRBD2. V trimming: 3 bases; J trimming: 5 bases; junction bases outside the gene matches: 0. Germline V gene data show CDR1 as SGHVS and CDR2 as FNYEAQ. The length of the CDR3 is 15 residues. The CDR3 DNA follows: TGTGCCAGCAGCTTGGGACTAGCGGGGACCGGGGAGCTGTTTTTT. Translated: CASSLGLAGTGELFF.

This clone appeared once. J is TRBJ1-2 and V is TRBV18, with 9 bases fitting TRBD1. CDR1 and CDR2 (germline): KGHSH, LQKENI. This CDR3 contains 17 residues. J lost 8 bases, V lost 5 bases, and 18 bases had no gene match. The CDR3, as DNA: TGTGCCAGCTCATCGGAAAGGTCCGGGACAGGGCAAGAAGGCTACACCTTC. It specifies CASSSERSGTGQEGYTF. Based on the CDR3 plus reference TRBV18 and TRBJ1-2, the full variable domain is NAGVMQNPRHLVRRRGQEARLRCSPMKGHSHVYWYRQLPEEGLKFMVYLQKENIIDESGMPKERFSAEFPKEGPSILRIQQVVRGDSAAYFCASSSERSGTGQEGYTFGSGTRLTVV.

The genes are TRBV2 and TRBJ1-4; 7 bases align to TRBD1. The CDR3 totals 12 residues. V lost 3 bases, J lost 13 bases, and 5 bases stayed unmatched. CDR1 and CDR2 from the germline V gene are SNHLY and FYNNEI. This chain's CDR3 is CASSERTGRLFF. The CDR3 coding sequence is TGTGCCAGCAGTGAGAGGACAGGAAGACTGTTTTTT.

This clone was picked up one time. V is TRBV6-5 and J is TRBJ1-1, with 10 nucleotides matching TRBD1. V lost 2 bases and J lost 4; bases outside the gene matches: 1. Looked up from germline, CDR1 is MNHEY and CDR2 is SVGAGI. The length of the CDR3 is 14 residues. The chain's CDR3 is CASSYGTGVTEAFF. The CDR3 nucleotides are TGTGCCAGCAGTTACGGGACAGGGGTCACTGAAGCTTTCTTT.

The chain links TRBV5-4 to TRBJ1-3; 7 bases fit TRBD1. This CDR3 region has 17 residues. Germline CDR1 is SGHNT and CDR2 is YYREEE (reference sequence). Trimming cost V 0 bases and J 0 bases; bases outside gene matches: 6. CDR3: CASSLAGQPPSGNTIYF. The CDR3 DNA is TGTGCCAGCAGCTTGGCGGGACAGCCGCCCTCTGGAAACACCATATATTTT.

The chain couples TRBV7-8 to TRBJ2-7; TRBD1 aligns across 7 bases. The germline gives CDR1 SGHVS, CDR2 FQNEAQ. V trimming: 5 bases; J trimming: 6 bases; junction bases outside the gene matches: 7. The CDR3 has 13 residues. CDR3 amino acids: CASSPRQGGEQYF. In DNA, the CDR3 is TGTGCCAGCAGCCCCAGACAGGGCGGCGAGCAGTACTTC.

The chain recombines TRBV6-5 with TRBJ2-7; the D is unclear. Germline V gene data show CDR1 as MNHEY and CDR2 as SVGAGI. The CDR3 totals 15 residues. With 0 bases removed from V and 4 bases from J, the gap between germline ends came to 13 bases. The CDR3 sequence is CASSYSLNPYYEQYF. CDR3 sequence (DNA): TGTGCCAGCAGTTACTCCCTAAATCCGTATTACGAGCAGTACTTC.